This is a list of T cell receptor beta chains from one sample in a study of blood T cell repertoires in COVID-19. Data came from immunoSEQ multiplex PCR; TCRdb stores just in-frame clones and leaves some out. The repertoire holds about 120,000 clones, around nine tenths seen once, with 19% in the top ten. Sample: peripheral blood. The receptors here all came from a human donor with acute or convalescent COVID-19. The donor label of this sample is uncertain. Both conserved end residues are part of each CDR3. D genes are given only for firm matches. Rows may omit the clone size; those that give it use once, few, many or a size class.

>TRBJ2-1|NA|TRBV3-1/TRBV3-2|NA
CASSQQRETGSYNEQFF
TGTGCCAGCAGCCAACAACGGGAGACGGGGTCCTACAATGAGCAGTTCTTC
>TRBJ2-7|NA|TRBV19|NA
CASSPRGGGLQGHEQYF
TGTGCCAGTAGTCCCCGCGGGGGAGGTTTACAGGGCCACGAGCAGTACTTC
>TRBJ2-1|TRBD1|TRBV7-2|NA
CASSAGGYNEQFF
TGTGCCAGCAGCGCAGGGGGTTACAATGAGCAGTTCTTC
>TRBJ1-3|TRBD1|TRBV19|NA
CAGSLSGQALSGNTIYF
TGTGCCGGTAGTCTCTCGGGACAGGCGCTCTCTGGAAACACCATATATTTT
>TRBJ2-7|TRBD2|TRBV7-2|few
CASSVAGDSYYEQYF
TGTGCCAGCAGCGTAGCGGGGGACTCATACTACGAGCAGTACTTC
>TRBJ2-3|TRBD1|TRBV18|NA
CASSRIVSTGSRPDTQYF
TGTGCCAGCTCCCGCATCGTCTCGACAGGGTCTAGACCAGATACGCAGTATTTT
>TRBJ2-5|NA|TRBV7-2|NA
CASSPGVQETQYF
TGTGCCAGCAGTCCAGGGGTTCAAGAGACCCAGTACTTC
>TRBJ1-2|TRBD1|TRBV9|NA
CASSVLDREEGYTF
TGTGCCAGCAGCGTCCTCGACAGGGAGGAAGGCTACACCTTC
>TRBJ2-6|NA|TRBV28|few
CAATGANVLTF
TGTGCGGCGACAGGGGCCAACGTCCTGACTTTC
>TRBJ1-2|NA|TRBV28|NA
CASSKDRHGYTF
TGTGCCAGCAGTAAGGACAGACATGGCTACACCTTC
>TRBJ1-4|NA|TRBV9|NA
CASSVERGQGEKLFF
TGTGCCAGCAGCGTAGAAAGGGGTCAAGGAGAAAAACTGTTTTTT
>TRBJ1-2|NA|TRBV25-1|NA
CASSEFETEIYGYTF
TGTGCCAGCAGTGAATTCGAGACAGAAATCTATGGCTACACCTTC
>TRBJ1-2|TRBD1|TRBV6-6|NA
CASATGGTYYGYTF
TGTGCCAGCGCGACAGGGGGTACTTACTATGGCTACACCTTC
>TRBJ2-5|NA|TRBV28|NA
CASSFPSLETQYF
TGTGCCAGCAGTTTCCCTAGCCTTGAGACCCAGTACTTC
>TRBJ1-5|NA|TRBV6-6|NA
CASRAGGNQPQHF
TGTGCCAGCAGAGCAGGGGGCAATCAGCCCCAGCATTTT
>TRBJ2-3|TRBD1|TRBV10-3|NA
CAISEVSTGGTDTQYF
TGTGCCATCAGTGAGGTGTCGACAGGGGGCACAGATACGCAGTATTTT
>TRBJ2-5|TRBD2|TRBV6-5|NA
CASSPGGFETQYF
TGTGCCAGCAGTCCGGGGGGATTTGAGACCCAGTACTTC
>TRBJ2-1|NA|TRBV19|NA
CASSLGRAEQFF
TGTGCCAGTAGCCTTGGTCGAGCTGAGCAGTTCTTC
>TRBJ1-1|NA|TRBV9|NA
CASSVGGRTEAFF
TGTGCCAGCAGCGTAGGGGGGCGTACTGAAGCTTTCTTT
>TRBJ1-1|NA|TRBV9|NA
CASRRRENTEAFF
TGTGCCAGCAGAAGGAGGGAGAACACTGAAGCTTTCTTT
>TRBJ2-1|TRBD2|TRBV19|NA
CASSALLAGLNEQFF
TGTGCCAGTAGTGCCCTCCTAGCGGGTTTAAATGAGCAGTTCTTC
>TRBJ1-1|NA|TRBV28|NA
CASVRDEGTEAFF
TGTGCCAGCGTAAGGGATGAGGGCACTGAAGCTTTCTTT
>TRBJ1-5|NA|TRBV19|NA
CASSMSVSNQPQHF
TGTGCCAGTAGTATGTCGGTCAGCAATCAGCCCCAGCATTTT
>TRBJ2-1|NA|TRBV19|once
CASSIRGSSYNEQFF
TGTGCCAGTAGTATTCGCGGAAGCTCCTACAATGAGCAGTTCTTC
>TRBJ1-2|TRBD1|TRBV27|NA
CASSWDRRSGYTF
TGTGCCAGCAGTTGGGACAGGCGGAGTGGCTACACCTTC
>TRBJ1-2|NA|TRBV6-4|NA
CASSATGTYGYTF
TGTGCCAGCAGCGCAACAGGGACCTATGGCTACACCTTC
>TRBJ1-1|NA|TRBV28|NA
CASSLPIKAGSTEAFF
TGTGCCAGCAGTTTACCTATAAAGGCGGGGAGCACTGAAGCTTTCTTT
>TRBJ2-5|NA|TRBV2|NA
CASSEAVAQETQYF
TGTGCCAGCAGTGAAGCGGTAGCACAAGAGACCCAGTACTTC
>TRBJ2-3|TRBD2|TRBV27|NA
CASSPLAGADTQYF
TGTGCCAGCAGTCCCTTAGCGGGAGCAGATACGCAGTATTTT
>TRBJ1-5|TRBD1|TRBV6-5|NA
CASSLRTGQQPQHF
TGTGCCAGCAGTCTTAGGACAGGCCAGCAGCCCCAGCATTTT
>TRBJ2-7|TRBD2|TRBV11-2|NA
CASSLAGGYSYEQYF
TGTGCCAGCAGCTTAGCCGGGGGGTACTCCTACGAGCAGTACTTC
>TRBJ1-5|NA|TRBV16|NA
CASSQPSGQPQHF
TGTGCCAGCAGCCAACCATCCGGTCAGCCCCAGCATTTT
>TRBJ1-2|NA|TRBV27|NA
CASSLDLAGVANYGYTF
TGTGCCAGCAGTTTGGACCTGGCAGGGGTAGCTAACTATGGCTACACCTTC
>TRBJ1-1|NA|TRBV6-5|NA
CATWAPLGPEAFF
TGTGCCACCTGGGCCCCCCTGGGCCCTGAAGCTTTCTTT
>TRBJ1-3|NA|TRBV7-8|NA
CASSPLPTPNTIYF
TGTGCCAGCAGCCCACTCCCAACCCCCAACACCATATATTTT
>TRBJ2-3|TRBD2|TRBV15|NA
CATSSMTSGTTTDTQYF
TGTGCCACCAGCAGTATGACTAGCGGGACCACCACAGATACGCAGTATTTT
>TRBJ1-2|NA|TRBV4-2|NA
CASSQEGPQINYGYTF
TGTGCCAGCAGCCAAGAGGGGCCACAGATTAACTATGGCTACACCTTC
>TRBJ2-7|TRBD1|TRBV7-9|once
CASSPPGQPGEQYF
TGTGCCAGCAGCCCTCCGGGACAGCCGGGCGAGCAGTACTTC
>TRBJ1-2|TRBD1|TRBV28|NA
CASSLGQVYGYTF
TGTGCCAGCAGTTTGGGACAGGTCTATGGCTACACCTTC
>TRBJ2-4|TRBD1|TRBV7-2|NA
CASSTTGGRDIQYF
TGTGCCAGCAGTACCACAGGGGGTAGGGACATTCAGTACTTC
>TRBJ1-5|NA|TRBV27|once
CASSLRGANQPQHF
TGTGCCAGCAGTTTAAGAGGTGCAAATCAGCCCCAGCATTTT
>TRBJ2-2|NA|TRBV12-3/TRBV12-4|NA
CASSSFGELFF
TGTGCCAGCAGTTCTTTCGGGGAGCTGTTTTTT
>TRBJ2-1|NA|TRBV7-3|NA
CASRLQSSSYNEQFF
TGTGCCAGCAGGTTACAGTCTAGCTCCTACAATGAGCAGTTCTTC
>TRBJ1-3|NA|TRBV19|NA
CASSRGGMPLERTIYF
TGTGCCAGTAGCCGGGGAGGGATGCCTCTGGAACGGACCATATATTTT